This entry concerns a single TCR beta chain. The data were obtained in a study of shared clonotypes between healthy human individuals. The overall study: A couple of women and three men aged 18 to 49 served as donors. Donors had three CD4 naive, three CD4 memory, two CD8 naive and one CD8 memory plate apiece.

Assay execution proceeded at the deep level. The table came from immunoSEQ multiplex PCR; TCRdb's copy has only in-frame clones and leaves some out. The table shows some 2,000,000 clones, with roughly 95% occurring only once. Trimming cost V 4 bases and J 8 bases, with 18 bases left between them. The germline CDR1 and CDR2 sequences are LGHNA and YSLEER. This CDR3 spans 15 amino acids. CD45RO-negative CD8 cells positively selected for CCR7 made up the naive population, which excluded terminally differentiated effector memory CD45RA+ cells. Sequences were obtained from naive CD8+ T cells sorted from blood. The chain is built from TRBV4-3 and TRBJ2-1; tentatively, D is TRBD2 (5 bases). This TCR derives from a man between 18 and 35 years old in good health. CDR3 loop: CASSPASWNGDEQFF. The CDR3 DNA sequence: TGCGCCAGCAGCCCCGCCAGCTGGAACGGGGATGAGCAGTTCTTC.